Sequencing of this T cell receptor beta chain was carried out in a study of shared clonotypes between healthy human individuals. Broader study findings: Memory subsets had estimated richness that was generally smaller than that of naive subsets. Rarefaction gave evidence that sorted-subset sequencing remained incomplete despite large depth.

Per the original methods: From ImmunoSEQ came sequences covering only the junction and carrying no quality scores, so filtering differed. This table comes from immunoSEQ multiplex PCR, and its TCRdb copy is limited to in-frame clones, with some not included. For V, J and clone size, that table is used; D and trimming come from the DNA. The sample lists some 2,000,000 clones, about 95% occurring once. With regard to this clone: Its antigen is as yet unknown.

The germline V gene encodes CDR1 SGHVS and CDR2 FQNEAQ. This CDR3 has 16 amino acids. Deletions cut 1 base from V and 7 bases from J, with 19 bases between. It was CD45RO-negative cells, positively selected for CCR7, that made up naive CD8 cells, with terminally differentiated effector memory CD45RA+ cells excluded. Donors, healthy HIV-negative adults, lacked recent acute infections or vaccinations. The V and J genes are TRBV7-8 and TRBJ1-2, with D possibly matching TRBD1 (5 bases). The sequence was obtained from a man aged 18 to 29 in good health. The sample taken for sequencing was naive CD8+ T cells sorted from blood. The CDR3 nucleotides read TGTGCCAGCAGCTTAGATGGTGGGCGGGGGTACGGTGGCTACACCTTC. Its protein is CASSLDGGRGYGGYTF.